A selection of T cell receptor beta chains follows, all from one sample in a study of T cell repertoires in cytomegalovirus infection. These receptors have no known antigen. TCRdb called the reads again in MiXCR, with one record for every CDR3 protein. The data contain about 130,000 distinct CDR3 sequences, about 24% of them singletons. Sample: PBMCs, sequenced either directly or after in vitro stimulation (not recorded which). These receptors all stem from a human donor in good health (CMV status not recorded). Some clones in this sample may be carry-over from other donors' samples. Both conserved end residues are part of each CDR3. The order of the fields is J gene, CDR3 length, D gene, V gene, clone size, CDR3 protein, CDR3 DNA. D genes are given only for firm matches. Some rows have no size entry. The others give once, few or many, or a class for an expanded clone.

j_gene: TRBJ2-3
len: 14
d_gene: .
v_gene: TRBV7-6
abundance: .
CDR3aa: CASSVSGITDTQYF
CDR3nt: TGTGCCAGCAGCGTTAGCGGAATCACCGATACGCAGTATTTT

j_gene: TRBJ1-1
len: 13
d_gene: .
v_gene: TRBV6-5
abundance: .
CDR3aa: CASRWTGDTEAFF
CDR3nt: TGTGCCAGCAGGTGGACGGGGGACACTGAAGCTTTCTTT

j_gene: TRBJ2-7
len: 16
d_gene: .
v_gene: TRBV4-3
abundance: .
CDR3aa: CASSQGDPGTSYEQYF
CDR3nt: TGCGCCAGCAGCCAAGGGGACCCCGGGACGAGCTACGAGCAGTACTTC

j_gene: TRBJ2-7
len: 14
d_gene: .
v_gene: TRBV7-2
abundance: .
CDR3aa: CASSSYGDLYEQYF
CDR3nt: TGTGCCAGCAGCTCGTACGGGGATCTCTACGAGCAGTACTTC

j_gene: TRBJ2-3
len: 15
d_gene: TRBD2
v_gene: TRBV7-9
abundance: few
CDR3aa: CASSTELAGGGTQYF
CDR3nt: TGTGCCAGCAGCACGGAACTAGCGGGAGGGGGTACGCAGTATTTT

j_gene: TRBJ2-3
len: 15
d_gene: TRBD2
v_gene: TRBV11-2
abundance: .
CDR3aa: CASSGEREFTDTQYF
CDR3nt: TGTGCCAGCAGCGGAGAGCGGGAGTTCACAGATACGCAGTATTTT

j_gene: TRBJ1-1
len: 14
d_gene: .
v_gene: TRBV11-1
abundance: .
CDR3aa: CASSFSSGVDEAFF
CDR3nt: TGTGCCAGCAGCTTTTCGTCCGGGGTGGATGAAGCTTTCTTT

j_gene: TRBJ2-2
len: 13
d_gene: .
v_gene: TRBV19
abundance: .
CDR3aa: CASSSGEAGELFF
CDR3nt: TGTGCCAGTAGTAGTGGGGAAGCCGGGGAGCTGTTTTTT

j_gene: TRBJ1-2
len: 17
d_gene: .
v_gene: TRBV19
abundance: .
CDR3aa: CASSPRSRQEANYGYTF
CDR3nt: TGTGCCAGTAGTCCGAGGTCACGACAGGAGGCTAACTATGGCTACACCTTC

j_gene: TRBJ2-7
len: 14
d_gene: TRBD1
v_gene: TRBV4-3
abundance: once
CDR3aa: CASSQGQGLYEQYF
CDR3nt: TGCGCCAGCAGCCAAGGACAGGGGTTATACGAGCAGTACTTC

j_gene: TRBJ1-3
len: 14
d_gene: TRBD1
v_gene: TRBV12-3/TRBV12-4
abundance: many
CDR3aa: CASSFGTGGNTIYF
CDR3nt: TGTGCCAGCAGTTTCGGGACAGGGGGAAACACCATATATTTT

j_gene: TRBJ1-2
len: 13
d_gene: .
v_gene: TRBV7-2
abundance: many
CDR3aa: CASSHAETNGYTF
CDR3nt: TGTGCCAGCAGCCATGCGGAGACAAATGGCTACACCTTC

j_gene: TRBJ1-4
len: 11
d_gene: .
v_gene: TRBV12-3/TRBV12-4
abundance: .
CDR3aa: CASRTNEKLFF
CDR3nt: TGTGCCAGCAGGACGAATGAAAAACTGTTTTTT

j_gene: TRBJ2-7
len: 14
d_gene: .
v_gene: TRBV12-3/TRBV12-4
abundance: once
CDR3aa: CASTSGTLTYEQYF
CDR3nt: TGTGCCAGCACCTCCGGGACACTAACCTACGAGCAGTACTTC

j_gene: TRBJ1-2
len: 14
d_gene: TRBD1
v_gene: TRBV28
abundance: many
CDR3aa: CASSVSQGALGYTF
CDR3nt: TGTGCCAGCAGCGTATCACAGGGGGCGCTTGGCTACACCTTC

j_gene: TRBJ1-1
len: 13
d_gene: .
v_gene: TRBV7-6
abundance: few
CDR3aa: CASSRQEDTEAFF
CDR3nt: TGTGCCAGCAGCCGTCAGGAGGACACTGAAGCTTTCTTT

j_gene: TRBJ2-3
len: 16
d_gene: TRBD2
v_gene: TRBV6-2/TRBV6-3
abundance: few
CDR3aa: CASSDRLAGSTDTQYF
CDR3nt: TGTGCCAGCAGTGACCGACTAGCGGGAAGCACAGATACGCAGTATTTT

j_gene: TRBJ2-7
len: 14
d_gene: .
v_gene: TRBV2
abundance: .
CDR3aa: CASRGRTVLRAQYF
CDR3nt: TGTGCCAGCAGGGGAAGGACCGTACTACGGGCGCAGTACTTC

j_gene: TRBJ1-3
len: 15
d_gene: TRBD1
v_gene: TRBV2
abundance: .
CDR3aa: CASSGATGRGNTIYF
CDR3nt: TGTGCCAGCAGCGGGGCGACAGGGAGGGGAAACACCATATATTTT

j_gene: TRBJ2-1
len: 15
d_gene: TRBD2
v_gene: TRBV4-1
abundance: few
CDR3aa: CASSPLAGDHNEQFF
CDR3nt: TGTGCCAGCAGCCCCCTAGCGGGTGACCACAATGAGCAGTTCTTC

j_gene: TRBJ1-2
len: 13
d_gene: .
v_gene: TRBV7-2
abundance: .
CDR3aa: CASSSSGGLGYTF
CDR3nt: TGTGCCAGCAGTTCAAGTGGGGGGCTTGGCTACACCTTC

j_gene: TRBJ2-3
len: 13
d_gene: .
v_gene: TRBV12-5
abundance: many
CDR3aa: CASGMDLTDTQYF
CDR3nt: TGTGCTAGTGGCATGGACCTCACAGATACGCAGTATTTT

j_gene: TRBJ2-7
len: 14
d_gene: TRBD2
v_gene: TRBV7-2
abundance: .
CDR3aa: CASSLVAGDIEQYF
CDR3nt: TGTGCCAGCAGCTTAGTAGCGGGAGACATCGAGCAGTACTTC

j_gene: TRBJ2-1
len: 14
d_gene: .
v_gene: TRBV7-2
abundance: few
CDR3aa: CASSLGYFNNEQFF
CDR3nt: TGTGCCAGCAGCTTAGGCTACTTTAACAATGAGCAGTTCTTC

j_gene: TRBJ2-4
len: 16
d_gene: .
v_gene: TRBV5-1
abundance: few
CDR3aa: CASSLALRAAKNIQYF
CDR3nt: TGCGCCAGCAGCTTGGCGTTGAGGGCGGCCAAAAACATTCAGTACTTC

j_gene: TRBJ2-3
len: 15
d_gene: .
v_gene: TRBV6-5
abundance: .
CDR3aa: CASREVGLSTDTQYF
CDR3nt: TGTGCCAGCAGAGAAGTGGGCCTTAGCACAGATACGCAGTATTTT

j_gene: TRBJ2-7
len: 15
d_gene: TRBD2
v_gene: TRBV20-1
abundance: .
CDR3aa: CSATGTSGRTYEQYF
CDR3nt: TGCAGTGCTACCGGGACTAGCGGGCGGACCTACGAGCAGTACTTC

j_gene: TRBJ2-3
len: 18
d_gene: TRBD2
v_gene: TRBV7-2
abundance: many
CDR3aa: CASSRIPLSGGRLDTQYF
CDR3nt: TGTGCCAGCAGCCGGATACCACTCAGCGGGGGTCGTTTAGATACGCAGTATTTT

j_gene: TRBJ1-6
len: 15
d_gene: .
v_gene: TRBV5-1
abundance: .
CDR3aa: CASSVAGTWNSPLHF
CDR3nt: TGCGCCAGCAGCGTTGCCGGGACATGGAATTCACCCCTCCACTTT

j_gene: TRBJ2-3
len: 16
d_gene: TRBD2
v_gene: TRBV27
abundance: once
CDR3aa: CASSPASGRRGDTQYF
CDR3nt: TGTGCCAGCAGTCCCGCTAGCGGGCGACGTGGAGATACGCAGTATTTT

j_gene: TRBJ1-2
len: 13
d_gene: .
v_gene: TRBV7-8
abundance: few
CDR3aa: CASSLGDNYGYTF
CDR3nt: TGTGCCAGCAGCCTAGGGGATAACTATGGCTACACCTTC

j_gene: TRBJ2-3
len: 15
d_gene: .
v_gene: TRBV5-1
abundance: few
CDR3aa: CASSFRPAETDTQYF
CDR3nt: TGCGCCAGCAGCTTCCGACCGGCAGAGACAGATACGCAGTATTTT

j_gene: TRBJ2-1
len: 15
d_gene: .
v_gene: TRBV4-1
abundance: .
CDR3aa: CASSQDWRGGGEQFF
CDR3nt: TGCGCCAGCAGCCAAGATTGGAGGGGAGGCGGTGAGCAGTTCTTC

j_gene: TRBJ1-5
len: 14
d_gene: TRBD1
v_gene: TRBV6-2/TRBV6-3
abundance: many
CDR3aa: CASCGGQGGQPQHF
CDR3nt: TGTGCCAGCTGTGGCGGACAGGGCGGACAGCCCCAGCATTTT

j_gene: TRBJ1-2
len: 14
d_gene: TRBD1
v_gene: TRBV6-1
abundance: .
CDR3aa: CASSREGTDYGYTF
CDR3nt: TGTGCCAGCAGTCGGGAGGGGACAGACTATGGCTACACCTTC

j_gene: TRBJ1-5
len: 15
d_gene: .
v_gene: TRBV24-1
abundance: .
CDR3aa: CATSGSGSITQPQHF
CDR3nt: TGTGCCACCAGTGGATCCGGGTCAATCACACAGCCCCAGCATTTT

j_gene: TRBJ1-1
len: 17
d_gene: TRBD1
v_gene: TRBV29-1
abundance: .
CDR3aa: CSVEDRGQGYWNTEAFF
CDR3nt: TGCAGCGTTGAAGATCGGGGACAGGGGTATTGGAACACTGAAGCTTTCTTT

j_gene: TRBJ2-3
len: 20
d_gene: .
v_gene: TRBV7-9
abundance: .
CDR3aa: CASSLSIRSMEGPSADTQYF
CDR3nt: TGTGCCAGCAGCTTATCAATACGCTCGATGGAGGGGCCCAGCGCAGATACGCAGTATTTT

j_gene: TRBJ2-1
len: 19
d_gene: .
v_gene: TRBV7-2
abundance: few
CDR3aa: CASSLARFRERAIWNEQFF
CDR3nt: TGTGCCAGCAGCTTAGCGCGTTTCCGGGAGAGGGCAATCTGGAATGAGCAGTTCTTC

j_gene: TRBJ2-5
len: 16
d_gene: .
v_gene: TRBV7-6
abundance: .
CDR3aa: CASSLIGIGVGETQYF
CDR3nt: TGTGCCAGCAGCTTAATTGGCATCGGGGTGGGAGAGACCCAGTACTTC

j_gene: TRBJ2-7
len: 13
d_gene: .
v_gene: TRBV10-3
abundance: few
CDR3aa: CAAGGADTYEQYF
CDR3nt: TGTGCCGCTGGGGGGGCAGACACCTACGAGCAGTACTTC

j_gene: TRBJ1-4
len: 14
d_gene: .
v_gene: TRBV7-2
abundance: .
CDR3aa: CASSLAGGVEKLFF
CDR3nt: TGTGCCAGCAGCTTAGCGGGGGGGGTTGAAAAACTGTTTTTT

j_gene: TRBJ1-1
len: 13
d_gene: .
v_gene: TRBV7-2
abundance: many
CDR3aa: CASSLGGSTEAFF
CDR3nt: TGTGCCAGCAGCTTAGGAGGGTCCACTGAAGCTTTCTTT

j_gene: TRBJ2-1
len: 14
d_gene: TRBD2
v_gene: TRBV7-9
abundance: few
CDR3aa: CASSKKLAGYEQFF
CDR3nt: TGTGCCAGCAGCAAAAAACTAGCGGGATATGAGCAGTTCTTC

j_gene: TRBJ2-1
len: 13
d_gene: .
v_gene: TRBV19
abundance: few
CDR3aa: CASSIRHSDEQFF
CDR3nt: TGTGCCAGTAGTATAAGGCACAGCGATGAGCAGTTCTTC

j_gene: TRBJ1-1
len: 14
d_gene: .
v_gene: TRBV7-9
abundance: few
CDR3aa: CASSLWGVNTEAFF
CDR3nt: TGTGCCAGCAGCTTATGGGGGGTGAACACTGAAGCTTTCTTT